These 10 T cell receptor beta chains were sequenced from one sample in a study of PD-1 blockade in classical Hodgkin lymphoma. As to time point: cycle 4 day 1 (C4D1), after six to seven weeks of nivolumab. Brentuximab vedotin exposure varied, and every patient relapsed after autologous stem cell transplantation. Repertoires were generated with immunoSEQ multiplex PCR, while TCRdb's copy carries only in-frame clones and drops some. The data hold tens of thousands of clones, with less than 95% observed a single time. The sequencing used peripheral blood mononuclear cells (PBMCs), collected before the fourth cycle of nivolumab. The origin of the receptors is a human donor with classical Hodgkin lymphoma.

A few counts support this clone. V usage is TRBV11-2 and J usage is TRBJ1-5; 9 nucleotides match TRBD1. Unmatched junction bases numbered 1, after V lost 4 bases and J lost 0 bases. CDR1 is SGHAT and CDR2 is FQNNGV in the germline V gene. The CDR3 runs to 15 residues. The CDR3 is CASSWDRDSNQPQHF. The CDR3, as DNA: TGTGCCAGCAGCTGGGACAGGGATAGCAATCAGCCCCAGCATTTT.

The chain recombines TRBV7-6 with TRBJ2-1; TRBD2 aligns across 9 bases. This CDR3 spans 14 amino acids. V lost 1 base and J lost 9; bases outside the gene matches: 4. Germline lookup yields CDR1 SGHVS and CDR2 FNYEAQ. The CDR3 reads CASSLVGSGGEQFF. CDR3 coding DNA: TGTGCCAGCAGCTTAGTTGGTAGCGGGGGTGAGCAGTTCTTC.

In DNA form, the CDR3 reads TGTGCCAGCAGCCCCCGCGAGGGGGGTTCCGCAGATACGCAGTATTTT. Amino acids: CASSPREGGSADTQYF. The chain uses TRBV7-9 and TRBJ2-3; tentatively, D is TRBD1 or TRBD2 (6 bases each). CDR3 length: 16 amino acids. V was pared by 5 bases and J by 4 bases, with 19 bases between. CDR1 and CDR2 from the germline V gene are SEHNR and FQNEAQ (reference sequence).

This chain joins TRBV7-9 and TRBJ2-5, with D tentatively TRBD1 or TRBD2 (6 bases each). Germline lookup yields CDR1 SEHNR and CDR2 FQNEAQ (reference sequence). The CDR3 contains 15 residues. V was cut by 0 bases and J by 5 bases, with 13 bases left in between. CDR3 in amino acids: CASSLAMGGWETQYF. CDR3 in DNA: TGTGCCAGCAGCTTAGCGATGGGGGGCTGGGAGACCCAGTACTTC.

The chain joins TRBV19 to TRBJ1-1; weak D call: TRBD1 (6 bases). The CDR3 sequence is 16 residues long. V was shortened by 5 bases and J by 0 bases, with 16 bases between the two germline ends. Germline V gene sequence: CDR1 LNHDA, CDR2 SQIVND (reference sequence). The CDR3 spells CASSADRTGMNTEAFF. CDR3 sequence (DNA): TGTGCCAGTAGTGCGGACAGAACCGGAATGAACACTGAAGCTTTCTTT.

The chain uses TRBV11-2 and TRBJ2-3, with D possibly being TRBD1 or TRBD2 (5 bases each). Trimming cost V 3 bases and J 2 bases, with 18 bases left between them. CDR1 is SGHAT and CDR2 is FQNNGV in the germline V gene. The CDR3 is made up of 17 amino acids. The CDR3 DNA is TGTGCCAGCAGCTTCCAGGGACCCTCTCCTTACACAGATACGCAGTATTTT. It yields the protein CASSFQGPSPYTDTQYF.

This chain connects TRBV5-4 to TRBJ2-1, with TRBD1 matching 8 bases. J gave up 4 bases and V 3 bases, and 12 bases lay outside the gene matches. Germline V CDR1 and CDR2: SGHNT, YYREEE (reference sequence). This CDR3 spans 17 amino acids. In DNA form, the CDR3 reads TGTGCCAGCAGCTCCCCTGGGCCGGACAGGGCGTACAATGAGCAGTTCTTC. As protein: CASSSPGPDRAYNEQFF.

The J gene is TRBJ1-2, the V gene TRBV4-2; 8 nucleotides agree with TRBD1. Trimming at V came to 6 bases and at J to 6 bases, leaving 3 bases not matched to a gene. This CDR3 comprises 12 residues. Germline V gives CDR1 LGHNA, CDR2 YNFKEQ. The CDR3 bases are TGTGCCAGCAGTCAGGGGGCGGATGGCTACACCTTC. Encoded protein: CASSQGADGYTF.

V and J are TRBV7-3 and TRBJ2-1; 9 bases match TRBD2. The CDR3 totals 15 residues. V shed 3 bases, J shed 7 bases, and the junction held 7 bases outside the gene matches. Germline V gives CDR1 SGHTA, CDR2 FQGTGA. The CDR3 sequence is CASSLIAGDANEQFF. CDR3 DNA: TGTGCCAGCAGCTTGATAGCGGGGGACGCTAATGAGCAGTTCTTC.

The rearrangement links TRBV19 to TRBJ2-1; maybe TRBD1 (5 bases). The V gene's germline CDR1 is LNHDA and CDR2 SQIVND (reference sequence). Between the trimmed V and J ends, which lost 10 bases and 0 bases, there was a span of 10 bases. The CDR3 runs 13 residues. CDR3 region: CATSQGSYNEQFF. In DNA form, the CDR3 reads TGTGCCACCAGTCAGGGCTCCTACAATGAGCAGTTCTTC.